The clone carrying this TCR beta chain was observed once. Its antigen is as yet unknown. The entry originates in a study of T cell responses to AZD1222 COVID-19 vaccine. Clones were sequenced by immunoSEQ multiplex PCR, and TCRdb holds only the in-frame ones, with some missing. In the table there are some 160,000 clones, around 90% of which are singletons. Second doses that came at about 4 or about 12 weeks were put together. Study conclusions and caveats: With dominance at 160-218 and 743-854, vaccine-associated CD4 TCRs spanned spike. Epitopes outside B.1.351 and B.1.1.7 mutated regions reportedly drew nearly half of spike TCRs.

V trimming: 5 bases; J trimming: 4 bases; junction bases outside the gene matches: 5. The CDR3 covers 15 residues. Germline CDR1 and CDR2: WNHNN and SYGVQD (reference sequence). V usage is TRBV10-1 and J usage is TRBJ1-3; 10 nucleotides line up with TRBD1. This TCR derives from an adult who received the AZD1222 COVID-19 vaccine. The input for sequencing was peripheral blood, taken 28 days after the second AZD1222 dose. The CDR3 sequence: CASSLRQGAGNTIYF. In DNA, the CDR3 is TGCGCCAGCAGTCTTAGACAGGGGGCGGGAAACACCATATATTTT.